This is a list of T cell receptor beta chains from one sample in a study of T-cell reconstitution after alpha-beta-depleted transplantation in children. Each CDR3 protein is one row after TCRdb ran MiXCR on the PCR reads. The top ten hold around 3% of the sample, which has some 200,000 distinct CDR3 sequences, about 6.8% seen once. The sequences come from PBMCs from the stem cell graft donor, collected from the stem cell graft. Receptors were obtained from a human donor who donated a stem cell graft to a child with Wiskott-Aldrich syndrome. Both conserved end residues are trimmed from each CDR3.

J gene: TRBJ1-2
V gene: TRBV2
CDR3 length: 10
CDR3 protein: ASSWTAYGYT

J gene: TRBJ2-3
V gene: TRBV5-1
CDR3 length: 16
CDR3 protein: ASSSSIVSGRAPDTQY

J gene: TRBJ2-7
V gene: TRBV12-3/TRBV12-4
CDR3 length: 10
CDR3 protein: ASSLDQYEQY

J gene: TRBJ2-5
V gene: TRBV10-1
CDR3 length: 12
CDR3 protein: ASSESAAQETQY

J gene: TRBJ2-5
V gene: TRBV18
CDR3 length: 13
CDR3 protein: ASSPEAGREETQY

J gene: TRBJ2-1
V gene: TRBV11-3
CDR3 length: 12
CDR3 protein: ASSLASGIHEQF

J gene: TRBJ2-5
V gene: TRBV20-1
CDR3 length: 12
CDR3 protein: SARRTGRDSTQY

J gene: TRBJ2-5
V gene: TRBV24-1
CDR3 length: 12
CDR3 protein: ATSDPGALGAQY

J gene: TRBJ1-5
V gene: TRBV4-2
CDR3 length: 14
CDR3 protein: ASSPMRGISNQPQH

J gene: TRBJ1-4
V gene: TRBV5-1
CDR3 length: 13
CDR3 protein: ASSSRTGANEKLF

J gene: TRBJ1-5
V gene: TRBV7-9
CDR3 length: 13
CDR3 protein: ASSLAGGEGQPQH

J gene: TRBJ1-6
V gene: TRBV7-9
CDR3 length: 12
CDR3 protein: ASSFPAKNSPLH

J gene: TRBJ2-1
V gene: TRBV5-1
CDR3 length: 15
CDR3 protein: ASSLAKGLAGFNEQF

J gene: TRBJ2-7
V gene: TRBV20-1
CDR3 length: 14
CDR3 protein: SAFLSGTHLGYEQY

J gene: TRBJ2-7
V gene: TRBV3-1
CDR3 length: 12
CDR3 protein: ASSQVGMTYEQY

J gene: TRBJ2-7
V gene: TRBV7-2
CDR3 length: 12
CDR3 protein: ASSSIAGTYEQY

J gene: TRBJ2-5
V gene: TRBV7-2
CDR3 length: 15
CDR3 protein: ASSPGTSGRARETQY

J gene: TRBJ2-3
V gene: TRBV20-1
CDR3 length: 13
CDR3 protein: SASTSGGASDTQY

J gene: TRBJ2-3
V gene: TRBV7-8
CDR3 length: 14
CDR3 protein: ASIPGRPRGTDTQY

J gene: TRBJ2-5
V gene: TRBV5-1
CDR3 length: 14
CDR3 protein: ASSPGLSTGGETQY

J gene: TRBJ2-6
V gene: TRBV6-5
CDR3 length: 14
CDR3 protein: ASSYFQGSGANVLT

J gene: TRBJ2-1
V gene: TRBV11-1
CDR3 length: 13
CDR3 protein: ASSFGQTSFNEQF

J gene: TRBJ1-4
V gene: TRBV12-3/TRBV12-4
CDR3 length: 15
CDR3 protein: ASSIRGSSSSNEKLF

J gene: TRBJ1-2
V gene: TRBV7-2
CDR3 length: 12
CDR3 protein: ASSLGGINYGYT

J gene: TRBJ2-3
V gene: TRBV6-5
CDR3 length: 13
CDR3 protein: ASSYGREPTDTQY

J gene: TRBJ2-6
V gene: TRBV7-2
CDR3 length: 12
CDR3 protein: ASRSGVGANVLT

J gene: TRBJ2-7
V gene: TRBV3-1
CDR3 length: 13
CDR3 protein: ASSQETGGSYEQY

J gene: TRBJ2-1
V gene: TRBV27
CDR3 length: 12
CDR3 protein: ASSPSGRIDEQF

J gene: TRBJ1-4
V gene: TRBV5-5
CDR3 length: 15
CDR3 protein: ASSKEADRGTNEKLF

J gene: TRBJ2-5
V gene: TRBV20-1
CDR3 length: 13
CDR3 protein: SASPFRGQEETQY

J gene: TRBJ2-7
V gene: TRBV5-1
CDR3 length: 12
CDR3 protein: ASSSRVEGYEQY

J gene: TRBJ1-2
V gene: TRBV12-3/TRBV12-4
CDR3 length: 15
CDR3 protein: ASSPHLSDPPDYGYT

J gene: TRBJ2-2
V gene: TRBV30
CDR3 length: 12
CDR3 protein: AWLAGVVSGELF

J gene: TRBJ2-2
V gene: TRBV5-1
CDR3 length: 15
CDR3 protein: ASSNFRDRGMVGELF

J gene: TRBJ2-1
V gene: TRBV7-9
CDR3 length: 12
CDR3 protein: ASSFEVAAIEQF

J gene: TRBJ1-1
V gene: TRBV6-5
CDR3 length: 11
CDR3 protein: ASSYGGVTEAF

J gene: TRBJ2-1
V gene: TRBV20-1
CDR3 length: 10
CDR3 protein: SASGAENEQF

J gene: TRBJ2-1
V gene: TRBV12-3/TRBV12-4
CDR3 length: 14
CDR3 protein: ASSRLAGVLYNEQF

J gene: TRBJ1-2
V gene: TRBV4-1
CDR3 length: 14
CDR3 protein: ASSQDRQRSNYGYT

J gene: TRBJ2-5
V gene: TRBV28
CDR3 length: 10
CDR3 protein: ASYGGGETQY

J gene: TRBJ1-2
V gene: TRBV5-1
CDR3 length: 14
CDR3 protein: ASSFDTPGMGYGYT

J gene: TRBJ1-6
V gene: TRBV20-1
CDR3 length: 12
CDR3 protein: SARDLRGGSPLH

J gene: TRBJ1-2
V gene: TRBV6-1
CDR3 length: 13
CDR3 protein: ASSERIEFVYGYT

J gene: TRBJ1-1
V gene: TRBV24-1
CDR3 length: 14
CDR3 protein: ATRTGTGGFDTEAF

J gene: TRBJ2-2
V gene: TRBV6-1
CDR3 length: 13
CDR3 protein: ASSAAGRNTGELF

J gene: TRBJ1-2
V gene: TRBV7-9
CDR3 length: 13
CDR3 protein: ASRAAPQGFGGYT

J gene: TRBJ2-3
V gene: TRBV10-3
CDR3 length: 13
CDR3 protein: AISWTGASTDTQY

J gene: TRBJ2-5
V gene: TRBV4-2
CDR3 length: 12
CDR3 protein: ASSRMPEKETQY

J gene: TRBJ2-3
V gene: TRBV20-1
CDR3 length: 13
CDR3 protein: SASPLAGVTDTQY